The clone carrying this T cell receptor beta chain occurred many times. What it binds is not known. 5'-RACE, quantitative and with molecular barcodes, yielded the TCR beta libraries. TCRdb re-called the 5' RACE reads with MiXCR, one entry per CDR3 protein. Of 30,000 to 45,000 distinct CDR3 sequences listed, over 5.5% are singletons. This specimen comes from a study of CD8 T cells in ankylosing spondylitis. Points from the study as a whole: Reports say disease-linked clones showed up significantly more in matched ankylosing spondylitis synovial fluid. Relatively rare in peripheral blood, disease-linked clones were also CD8+.

The V gene's germline CDR1 is DFQATT and CDR2 SNEGSKA (reference sequence). V shed 3 bases and J shed 1 base, with 15 bases lying between them. CDR3 length equals 15 residues. The source material was blood, either unsorted or a sorted T cell fraction (not recorded which). The chain recombines TRBV20-1 with TRBJ1-1; D gene ambiguous. This sequence was found in a male donor with ankylosing spondylitis or in good health (not recorded which). CDR3 sequence: CSASLLHWGNTEAFF. CDR3 nucleotide sequence: TGCAGTGCTAGTCTATTACATTGGGGGAACACTGAAGCTTTCTTT.